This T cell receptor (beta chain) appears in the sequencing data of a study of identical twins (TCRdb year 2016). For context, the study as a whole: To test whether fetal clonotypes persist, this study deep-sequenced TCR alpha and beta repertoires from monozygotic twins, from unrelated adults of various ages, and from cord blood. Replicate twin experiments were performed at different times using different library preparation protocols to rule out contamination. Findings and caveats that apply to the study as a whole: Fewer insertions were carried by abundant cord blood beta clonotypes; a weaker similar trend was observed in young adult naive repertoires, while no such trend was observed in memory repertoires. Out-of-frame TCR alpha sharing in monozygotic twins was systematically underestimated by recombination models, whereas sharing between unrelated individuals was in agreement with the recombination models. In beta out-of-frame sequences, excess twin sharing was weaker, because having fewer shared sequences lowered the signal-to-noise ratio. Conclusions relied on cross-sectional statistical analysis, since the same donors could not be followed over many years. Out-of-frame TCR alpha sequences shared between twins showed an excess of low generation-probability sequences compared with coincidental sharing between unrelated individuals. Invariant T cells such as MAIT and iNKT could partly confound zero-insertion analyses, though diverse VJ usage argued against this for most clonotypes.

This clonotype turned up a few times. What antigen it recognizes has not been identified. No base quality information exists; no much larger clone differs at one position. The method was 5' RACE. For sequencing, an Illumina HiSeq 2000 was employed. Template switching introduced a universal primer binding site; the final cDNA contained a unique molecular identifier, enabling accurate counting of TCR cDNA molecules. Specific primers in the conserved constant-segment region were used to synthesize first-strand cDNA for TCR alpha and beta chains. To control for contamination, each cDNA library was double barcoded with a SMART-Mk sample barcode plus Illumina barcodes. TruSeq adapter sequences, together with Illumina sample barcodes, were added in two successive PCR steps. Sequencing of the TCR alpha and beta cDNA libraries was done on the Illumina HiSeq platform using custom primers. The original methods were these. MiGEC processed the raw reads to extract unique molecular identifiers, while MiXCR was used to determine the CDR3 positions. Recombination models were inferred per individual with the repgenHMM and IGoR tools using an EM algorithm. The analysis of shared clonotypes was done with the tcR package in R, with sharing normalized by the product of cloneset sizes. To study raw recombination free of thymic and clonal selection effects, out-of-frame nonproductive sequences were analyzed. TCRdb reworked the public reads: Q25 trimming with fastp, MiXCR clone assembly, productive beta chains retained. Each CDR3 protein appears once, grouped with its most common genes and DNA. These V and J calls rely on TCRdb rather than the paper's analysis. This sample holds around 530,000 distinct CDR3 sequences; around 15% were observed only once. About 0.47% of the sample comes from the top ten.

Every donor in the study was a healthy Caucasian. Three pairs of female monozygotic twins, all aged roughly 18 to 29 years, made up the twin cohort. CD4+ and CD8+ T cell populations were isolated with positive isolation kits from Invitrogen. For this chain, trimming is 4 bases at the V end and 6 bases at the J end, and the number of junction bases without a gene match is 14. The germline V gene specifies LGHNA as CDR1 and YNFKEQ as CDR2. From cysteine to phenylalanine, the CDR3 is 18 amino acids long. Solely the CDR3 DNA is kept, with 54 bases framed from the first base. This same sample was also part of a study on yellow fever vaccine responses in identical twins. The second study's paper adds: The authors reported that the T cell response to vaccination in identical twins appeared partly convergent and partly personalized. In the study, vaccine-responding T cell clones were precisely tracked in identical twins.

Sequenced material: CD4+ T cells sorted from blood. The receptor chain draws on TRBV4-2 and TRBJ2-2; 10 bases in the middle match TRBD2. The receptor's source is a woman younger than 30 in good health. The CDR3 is CASSRSSASGRAAGELFF. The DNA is TGTGCCAGCAGCCGCTCCAGTGCTAGCGGGAGAGCGGCCGGGGAGCTGTTTTTT.